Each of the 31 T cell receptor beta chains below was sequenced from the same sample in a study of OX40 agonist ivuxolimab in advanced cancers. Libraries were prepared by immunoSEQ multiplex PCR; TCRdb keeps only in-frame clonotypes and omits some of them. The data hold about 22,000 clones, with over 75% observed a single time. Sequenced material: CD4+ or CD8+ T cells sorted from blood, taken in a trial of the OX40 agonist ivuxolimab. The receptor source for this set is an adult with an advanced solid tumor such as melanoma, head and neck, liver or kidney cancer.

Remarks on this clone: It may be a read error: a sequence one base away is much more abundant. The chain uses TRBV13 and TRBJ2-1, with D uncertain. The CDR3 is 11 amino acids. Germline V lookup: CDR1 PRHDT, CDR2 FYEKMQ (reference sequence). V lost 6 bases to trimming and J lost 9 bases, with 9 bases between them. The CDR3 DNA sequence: TGTGCCAGCAGTCCCCTTCGTGAGCAGTTCTTC. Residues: CASSPLREQFF.

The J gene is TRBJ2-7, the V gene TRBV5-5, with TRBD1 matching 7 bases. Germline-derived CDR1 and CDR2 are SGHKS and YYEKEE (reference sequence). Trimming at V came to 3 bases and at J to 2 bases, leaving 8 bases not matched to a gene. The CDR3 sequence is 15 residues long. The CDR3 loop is CASSSLGTEPYEQYF. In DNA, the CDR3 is TGTGCCAGCAGCTCGTTAGGGACAGAGCCCTACGAGCAGTACTTC. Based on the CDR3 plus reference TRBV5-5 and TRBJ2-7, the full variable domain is DAGVTQSPTHLIKTRGQQVTLRCSPISGHKSVSWYQQVLGQGPQFIFQYYEKEERGRGNFPDRFSARQFPNYSSELNVNALLLGDSALYLCASSSLGTEPYEQYFGPGTRLTVT.

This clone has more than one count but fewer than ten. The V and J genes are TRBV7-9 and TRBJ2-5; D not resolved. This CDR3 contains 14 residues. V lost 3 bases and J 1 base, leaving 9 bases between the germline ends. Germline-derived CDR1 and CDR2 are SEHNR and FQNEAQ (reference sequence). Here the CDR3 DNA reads TGTGCCAGCAGCTTCTCTGGGGTCCAAGAGACCCAGTACTTC. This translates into CASSFSGVQETQYF.

CDR3 sequence reads: CASSPTRTGGPGELFF. The CDR3 nucleotides read TGTGCCAGCAGCCCGACGCGGACAGGGGGCCCCGGGGAGCTGTTTTTT. The V call is TRBV27, the J call TRBJ2-2; 11 bases map to TRBD1. The germline V gene has CDR1 MNHEY and CDR2 SMNVEV (reference sequence). V lost 6 bases and J lost 6; bases outside the gene matches: 9. The CDR3 extends over 16 amino acids.

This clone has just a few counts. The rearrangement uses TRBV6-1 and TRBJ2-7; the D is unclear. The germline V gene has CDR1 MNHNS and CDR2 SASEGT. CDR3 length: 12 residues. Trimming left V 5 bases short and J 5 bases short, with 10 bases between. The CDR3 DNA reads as TGTGCCAGCAGTTATACGGTCCACGAGCAGTACTTC. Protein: CASSYTVHEQYF.

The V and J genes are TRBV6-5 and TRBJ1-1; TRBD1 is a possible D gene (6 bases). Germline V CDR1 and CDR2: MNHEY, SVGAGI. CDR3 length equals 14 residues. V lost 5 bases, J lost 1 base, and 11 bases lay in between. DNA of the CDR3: TGTGCCAGCAGTGACCGGGGGCCGAACACTGAAGCTTTCTTT. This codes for CASSDRGPNTEAFF.

The CDR3 loop is CASSSGFNYGYTF. The CDR3 DNA sequence: TGTGCCAGCAGTTCCGGGTTTAACTATGGCTACACCTTC. V gene TRBV25-1 combines with J gene TRBJ1-2; D remains ambiguous. Between the trimmed V and J ends, which lost 5 bases and 1 base, there was a span of 8 bases. The CDR3 length is 13 residues. The germline gives CDR1 MGHDK, CDR2 SYGVNS.

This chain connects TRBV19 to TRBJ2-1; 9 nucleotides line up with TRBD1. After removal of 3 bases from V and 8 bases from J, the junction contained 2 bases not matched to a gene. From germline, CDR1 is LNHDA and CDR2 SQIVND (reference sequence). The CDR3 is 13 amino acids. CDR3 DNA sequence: TGTGCCAGTAGTATGACAGGGGGGTATGAGCAGTTCTTC. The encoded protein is CASSMTGGYEQFF.

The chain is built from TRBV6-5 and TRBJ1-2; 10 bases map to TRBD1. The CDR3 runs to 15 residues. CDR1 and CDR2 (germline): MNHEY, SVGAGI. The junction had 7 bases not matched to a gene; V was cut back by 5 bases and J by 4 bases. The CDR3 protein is CASSLVGDRGYGYTF. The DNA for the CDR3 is TGTGCCAGCAGTCTTGTTGGGGACAGGGGCTATGGCTACACCTTC.

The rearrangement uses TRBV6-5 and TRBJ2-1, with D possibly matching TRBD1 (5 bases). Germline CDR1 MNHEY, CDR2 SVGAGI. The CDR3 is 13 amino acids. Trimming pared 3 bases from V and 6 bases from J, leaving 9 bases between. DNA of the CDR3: TGTGCCAGCAGTTATAAGGGGTCCAATGAGCAGTTCTTC. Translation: CASSYKGSNEQFF.

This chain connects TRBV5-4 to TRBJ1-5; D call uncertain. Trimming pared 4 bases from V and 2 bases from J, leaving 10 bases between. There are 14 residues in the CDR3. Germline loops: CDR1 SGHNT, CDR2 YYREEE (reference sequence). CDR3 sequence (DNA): TGTGCCAGCAGCGTCGGGTCCGGCAATCAGCCCCAGCATTTT. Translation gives CASSVGSGNQPQHF.

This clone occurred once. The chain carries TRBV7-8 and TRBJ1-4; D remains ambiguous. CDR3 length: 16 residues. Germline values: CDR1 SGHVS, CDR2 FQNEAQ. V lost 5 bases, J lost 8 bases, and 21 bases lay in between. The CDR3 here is CASSPYISGNQEKLFF. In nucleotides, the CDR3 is TGTGCCAGCAGCCCATATATTTCCGGTAATCAGGAAAAACTGTTTTTT.

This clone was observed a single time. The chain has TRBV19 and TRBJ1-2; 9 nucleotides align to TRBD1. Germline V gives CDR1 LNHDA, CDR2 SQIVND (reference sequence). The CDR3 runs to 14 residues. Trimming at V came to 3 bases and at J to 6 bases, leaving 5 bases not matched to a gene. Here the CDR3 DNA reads TGTGCCAGTAGTATGGACAGGGGAGCCGATGGCTACACCTTC. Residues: CASSMDRGADGYTF.

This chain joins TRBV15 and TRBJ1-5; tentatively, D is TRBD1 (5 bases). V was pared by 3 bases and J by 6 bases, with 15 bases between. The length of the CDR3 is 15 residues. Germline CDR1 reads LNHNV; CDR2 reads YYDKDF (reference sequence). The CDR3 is CATSRYPGAGQPQHF. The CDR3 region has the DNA TGTGCCACCAGCAGGTACCCCGGGGCGGGTCAGCCCCAGCATTTT.

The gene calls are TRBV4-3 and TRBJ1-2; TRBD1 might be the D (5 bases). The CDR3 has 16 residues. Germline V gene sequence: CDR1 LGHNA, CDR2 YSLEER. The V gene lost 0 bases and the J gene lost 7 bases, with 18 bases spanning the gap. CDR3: CASSQEIQGGSRGYTF. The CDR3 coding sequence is TGCGCCAGCAGCCAAGAAATCCAGGGTGGGTCGCGTGGCTACACCTTC.

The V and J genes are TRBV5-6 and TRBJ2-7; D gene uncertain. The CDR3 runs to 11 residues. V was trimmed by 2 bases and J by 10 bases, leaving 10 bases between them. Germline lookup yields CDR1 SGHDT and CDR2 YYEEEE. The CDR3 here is CASSFSTRQYF. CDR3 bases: TGTGCCAGCAGCTTTTCTACGAGACAGTACTTC.

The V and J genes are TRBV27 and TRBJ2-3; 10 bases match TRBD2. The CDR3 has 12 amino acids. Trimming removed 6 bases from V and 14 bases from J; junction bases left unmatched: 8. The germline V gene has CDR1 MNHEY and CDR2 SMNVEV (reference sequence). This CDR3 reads CASSSLAGRWYF. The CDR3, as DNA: TGTGCCAGCAGCTCACTAGCGGGGAGGTGGTATTTT.

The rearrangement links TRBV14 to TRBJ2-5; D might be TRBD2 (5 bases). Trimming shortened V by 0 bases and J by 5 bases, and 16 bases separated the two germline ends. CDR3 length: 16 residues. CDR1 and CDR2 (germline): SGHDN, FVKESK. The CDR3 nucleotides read TGTGCCAGCAGCCAAGAAGGTCGGGGTCCGGGGGAGACCCAGTACTTC. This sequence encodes CASSQEGRGPGETQYF.

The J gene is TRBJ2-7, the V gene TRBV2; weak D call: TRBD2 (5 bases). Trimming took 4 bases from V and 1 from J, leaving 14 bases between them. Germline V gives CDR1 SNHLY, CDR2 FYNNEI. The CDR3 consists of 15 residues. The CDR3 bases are TGTGCCAGCAGTGCCAGACGGGAAAGATCCTACGAGCAGTACTTC. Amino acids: CASSARRERSYEQYF.

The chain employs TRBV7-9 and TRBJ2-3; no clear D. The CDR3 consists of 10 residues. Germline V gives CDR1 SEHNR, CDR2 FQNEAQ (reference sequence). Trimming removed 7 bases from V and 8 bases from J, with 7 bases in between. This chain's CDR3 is CASTGGTQYF. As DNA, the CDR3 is TGTGCCAGCACCGGCGGTACGCAGTATTTT.

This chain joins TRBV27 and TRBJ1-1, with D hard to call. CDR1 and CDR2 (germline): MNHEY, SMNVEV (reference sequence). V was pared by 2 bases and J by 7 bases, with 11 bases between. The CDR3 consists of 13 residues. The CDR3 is CASSLGQPFEAFF. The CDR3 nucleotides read TGTGCCAGCAGTTTAGGGCAGCCATTTGAAGCTTTCTTT.

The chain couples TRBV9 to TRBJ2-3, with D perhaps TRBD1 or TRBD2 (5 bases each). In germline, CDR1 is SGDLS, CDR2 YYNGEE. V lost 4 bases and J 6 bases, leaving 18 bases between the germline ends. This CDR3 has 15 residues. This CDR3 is CASSFGTRIVDTQYF. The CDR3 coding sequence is TGTGCCAGCAGCTTCGGGACCCGAATAGTGGATACGCAGTATTTT.

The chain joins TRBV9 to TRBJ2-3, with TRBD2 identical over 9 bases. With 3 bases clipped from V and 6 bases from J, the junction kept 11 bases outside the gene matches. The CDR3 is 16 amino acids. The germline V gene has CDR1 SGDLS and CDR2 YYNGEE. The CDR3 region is CASSAQGGLAGDTQYF. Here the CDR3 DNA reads TGTGCCAGCAGCGCGCAGGGAGGTCTAGCGGGGGATACGCAGTATTTT. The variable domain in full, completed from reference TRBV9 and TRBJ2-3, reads DSGVTQTPKHLITATGQRVTLRCSPRSGDLSVYWYQQSLDQGLQFLIQYYNGEERAKGNILERFSAQQFPDLHSELNLSSLELGDSALYFCASSAQGGLAGDTQYFGPGTRLTVL.

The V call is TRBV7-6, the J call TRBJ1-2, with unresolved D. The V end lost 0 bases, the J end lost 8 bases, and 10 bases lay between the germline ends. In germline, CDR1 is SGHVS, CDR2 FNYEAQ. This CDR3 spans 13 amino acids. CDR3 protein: CASSLAEGWGYTF. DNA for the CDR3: TGTGCCAGCAGCTTAGCGGAGGGTTGGGGCTACACCTTC.

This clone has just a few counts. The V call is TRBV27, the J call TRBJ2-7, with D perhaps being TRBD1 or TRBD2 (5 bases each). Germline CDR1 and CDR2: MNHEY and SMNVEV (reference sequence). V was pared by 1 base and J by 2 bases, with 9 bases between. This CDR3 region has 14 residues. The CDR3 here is CASSLFQGAYEQYF. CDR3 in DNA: TGTGCCAGCAGTTTATTCCAGGGAGCCTACGAGCAGTACTTC.

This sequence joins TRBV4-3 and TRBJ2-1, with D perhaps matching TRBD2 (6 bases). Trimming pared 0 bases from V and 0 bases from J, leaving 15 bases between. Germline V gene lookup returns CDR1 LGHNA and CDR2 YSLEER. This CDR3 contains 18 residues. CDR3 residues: CASSQDSGGVFSYNEQFF. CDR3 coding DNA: TGCGCCAGCAGCCAAGACTCTGGCGGGGTATTCTCCTACAATGAGCAGTTCTTC.

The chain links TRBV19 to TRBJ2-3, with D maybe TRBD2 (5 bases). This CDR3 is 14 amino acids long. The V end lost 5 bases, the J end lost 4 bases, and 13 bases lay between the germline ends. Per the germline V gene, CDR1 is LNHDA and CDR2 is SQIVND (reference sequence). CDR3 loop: CASSLAPSPDTQYF. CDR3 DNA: TGTGCCAGTAGTTTGGCCCCTAGCCCAGATACGCAGTATTTT.

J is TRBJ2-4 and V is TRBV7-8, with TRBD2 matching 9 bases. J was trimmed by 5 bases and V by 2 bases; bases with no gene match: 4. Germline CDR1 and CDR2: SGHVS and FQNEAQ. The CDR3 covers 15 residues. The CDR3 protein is CASSLIAGGENIQYF. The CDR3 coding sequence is TGTGCCAGCAGCTTAATCGCGGGGGGGGAAAACATTCAGTACTTC. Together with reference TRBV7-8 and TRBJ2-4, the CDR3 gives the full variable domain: GAGVSQSPRYKVAKRGQDVALRCDPISGHVSLFWYQQALGQGPEFLTYFQNEAQLDKSGLPSDRFFAERPEGSVSTLKIQRTQQEDSAVYLCASSLIAGGENIQYFGAGTRLSVL.

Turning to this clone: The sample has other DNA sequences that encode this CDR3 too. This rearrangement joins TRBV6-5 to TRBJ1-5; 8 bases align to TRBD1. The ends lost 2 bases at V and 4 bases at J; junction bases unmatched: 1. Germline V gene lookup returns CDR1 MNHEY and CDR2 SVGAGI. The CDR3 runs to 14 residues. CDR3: CASSYGQGNQPQHF. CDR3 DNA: TGTGCCAGCAGTTACGGACAGGGAAATCAGCCCCAGCATTTT.

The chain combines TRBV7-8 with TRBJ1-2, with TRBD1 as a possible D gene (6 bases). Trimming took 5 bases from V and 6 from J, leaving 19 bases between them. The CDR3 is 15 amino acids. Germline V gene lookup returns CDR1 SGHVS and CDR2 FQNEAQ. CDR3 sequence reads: CASSPHEGVVDGYTF. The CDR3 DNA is TGTGCCAGCAGCCCCCACGAGGGGGTAGTAGATGGCTACACCTTC.

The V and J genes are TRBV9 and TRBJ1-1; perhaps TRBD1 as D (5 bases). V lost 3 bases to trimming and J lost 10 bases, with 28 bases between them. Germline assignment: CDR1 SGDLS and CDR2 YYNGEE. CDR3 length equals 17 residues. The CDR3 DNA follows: TGTGCCAGCAGCGCAGCCCGGGACGCTCGACACCCACCAAGAGCTTTCTTT. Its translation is CASSAARDARHPPRAFF.